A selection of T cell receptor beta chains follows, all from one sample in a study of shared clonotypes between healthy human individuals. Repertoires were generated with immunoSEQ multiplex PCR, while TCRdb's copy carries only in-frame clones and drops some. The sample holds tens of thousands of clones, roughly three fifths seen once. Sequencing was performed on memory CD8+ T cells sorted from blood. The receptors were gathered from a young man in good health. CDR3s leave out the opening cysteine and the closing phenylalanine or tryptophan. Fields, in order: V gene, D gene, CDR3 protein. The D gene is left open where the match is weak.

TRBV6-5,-,ASSYSFPGEFGELF
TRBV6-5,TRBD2,ATTGGIGELF
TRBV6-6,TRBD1,ASSYPDRDTEAF
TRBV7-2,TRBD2,ASSLERLAGAPGELF
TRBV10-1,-,ANPPLGVDVVETQY
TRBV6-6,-,ASSYPPGTLYEQY
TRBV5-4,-,ASSDQGGIYEQY
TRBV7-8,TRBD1,ASSSNPGQQETQY
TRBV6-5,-,ASSYSNEPGELF
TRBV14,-,ASSHIHGPGELF
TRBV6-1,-,ASSGQDYGGYT
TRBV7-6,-,ASSPIGFYEQY
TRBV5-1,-,ASSLPTENTLSYEQY
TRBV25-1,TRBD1,ASSDRDRGHGTEAF
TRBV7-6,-,ASSRMGGSDTQY
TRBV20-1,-,SAFNSYEQY
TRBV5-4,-,ASSLGPGTEAF
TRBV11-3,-,ASSLAAYEQY
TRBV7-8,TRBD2,ASSLGLAGRYPDPYEQY
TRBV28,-,ASSSDSATNTGELF
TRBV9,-,ASSVSSGYNEQF
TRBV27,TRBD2,ASSRLATDTQY
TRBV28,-,ASSLVGGRDYGYT
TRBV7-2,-,ASSPGYGYT
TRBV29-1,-,SVSRASSRETQY
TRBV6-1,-,ASSEIWTATNEKLF
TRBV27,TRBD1,ASSSTPTGVVVTEAF
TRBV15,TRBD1,ATSSRQGREQY
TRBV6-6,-,AGSYGTDTDTQY
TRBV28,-,ASSLEMTGLSTEAF
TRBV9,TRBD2,ASSARLAGGPDQETQY
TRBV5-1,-,ASSNPTANKQF
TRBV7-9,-,ASMFANEQF
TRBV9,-,ASSVVVSTDTQY
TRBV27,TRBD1,ASSSYRQGIEQF
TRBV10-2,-,ASNGPLTDTQY
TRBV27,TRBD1,ASSFRDRGVAGANVLT
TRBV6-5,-,ASSYSDNYGYT
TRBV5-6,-,ASSLRGGISTEAF
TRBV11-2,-,ASSLELGASYEQY
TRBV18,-,ASSLKAGLPYEQY
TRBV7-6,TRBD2,ASSASGSGEQF
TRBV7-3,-,ASSPFGDRKEKLF
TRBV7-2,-,ASSLSWGNTEAF
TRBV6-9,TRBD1,ASSYLGQALDTQY